Below, 3 T cell receptor beta chains from the same sample are listed, as sequenced in a study of cytomegalovirus exposure and HLA in healthy donors. TCRdb keeps only in-frame clones here, not all; method: immunoSEQ multiplex PCR. The profile shows about 160,000 clones, approximately 84% of them singletons. Sequencing input: PBMCs. Receptors originate from a man aged 25 to 45 in good health and CMV-seropositive.

This clone was picked up a small number of times. The genes are TRBV18 and TRBJ2-7; D unclear. Trimming took 1 base from V and 0 from J, leaving 10 bases between them. CDR3 length: 15 amino acids. Germline V gene data show CDR1 as KGHSH and CDR2 as LQKENI. DNA of the CDR3: TGTGCCAGCTCACCACGGTCGGCTAGCTCCTACGAGCAGTACTTC. Protein sequence: CASSPRSASSYEQYF.

This clone was found a few times. The chain carries TRBV5-6 and TRBJ2-3, with 13 bases fitting TRBD2. This CDR3 comprises 18 residues. J lost 3 bases, V lost 4 bases, and 11 bases had no gene match. The V gene's germline CDR1 is SGHDT and CDR2 YYEEEE. The CDR3 nucleotides are TGTGCCAGCAGCCCCACTAGCGGGAGGGCCTTGAGGACAGATACGCAGTATTTT. It translates to CASSPTSGRALRTDTQYF.

The V and J genes are TRBV27 and TRBJ2-7; a possible D gene is TRBD2 (6 bases). CDR1 and CDR2 (germline): MNHEY, SMNVEV (reference sequence). The V gene lost 8 bases and the J gene lost 2 bases, with 22 bases spanning the gap. The CDR3 totals 16 residues. Here the CDR3 DNA reads TGTGCCAGCCGCCCCGAGGGGCTAGCGTTGACCTACGAGCAGTACTTC. Its protein product is CASRPEGLALTYEQYF.